These 14 T cell receptor beta chains were sequenced from one sample in a study of early T cells in non-severe SARS-CoV-2 infection listed by TCRdb under 2021. Library method: 5' RACE. Sequenced on a NextSeq 500. The public reads were reanalyzed by TCRdb: fastp trimming at Q25, MiXCR alignment, in-frame beta chains only. Each record represents a unique CDR3 protein, reported with the most common genes and DNA among its rows. This sample is represented by 32,000 or so distinct CDR3 sequences; around 4.6% of them were singletons. Of the sample, roughly 13% falls within the top ten clones. The sequenced sample was whole blood. The receptor set was obtained from an adult who was a healthcare worker with PCR-confirmed SARS-CoV-2 infection or an uninfected control (not recorded which).

The table lists this clonotype with a few counts. The V call is TRBV12-3 or TRBV12-4, the J call TRBJ1-5, with D possibly being TRBD1 (6 bases). The CDR3 is 15 amino acids. Trimming removed 5 bases from V and 2 bases from J, with 13 bases in between. The CDR3 spells CASSPRGSGNQPQHF. The CDR3 DNA reads as TGTGCCAGCAGTCCCAGGGGTAGTGGCAATCAGCCCCAGCATTTT.

This clonotype appeared a few times. The chain recombines TRBV5-5 with TRBJ2-5; D possibly corresponds to TRBD1 (6 bases). The CDR3 loop spans 14 amino acids. V shed 3 bases and J shed 4 bases, with 13 bases lying between them. CDR1 and CDR2 (germline): SGHKS, YYEKEE (reference sequence). CDR3 sequence: CASSSPTGLETQYF. The CDR3 DNA follows: TGTGCCAGCAGCTCACCGACAGGTTTAGAGACCCAGTACTTC.

The J gene is TRBJ1-1, the V gene TRBV29-1, with 7 bases identical to TRBD1. Germline V lookup: CDR1 SQVTM, CDR2 ANQGSEA. This CDR3 spans 14 amino acids. CDR3 in DNA: TGCAGTGACGGACTAGGGGGCGCGAACACTGAAGCTTTCTTT. Amino acid sequence: CSDGLGGANTEAFF.

In its sample, this clonotype was seen many times. The rearrangement uses TRBV19 and TRBJ2-3; 8 bases agree with TRBD1. V trimming: 4 bases; J trimming: 5 bases; junction bases outside the gene matches: 8. CDR1 is LNHDA, CDR2 SQIVND, per germline (reference sequence). The CDR3 runs to 15 residues. The DNA for the CDR3 is TGTGCCAGTAGTACTCGGACAGGGACGGGAGATACGCAGTATTTT. Protein: CASSTRTGTGDTQYF.

This clonotype was counted at least ten times. The chain has TRBV20-1 and TRBJ1-5, with D unclear. The V end lost 1 base, the J end lost 1 base, and 2 bases lay between the germline ends. Per the germline V gene, CDR1 is DFQATT and CDR2 is SNEGSKA (reference sequence). The length of the CDR3 is 12 residues. CDR3 sequence: CSARVSNQPQHF. Here the CDR3 DNA reads TGCAGTGCTAGAGTAAGCAATCAGCCCCAGCATTTT.

This clonotype was seen repeatedly, ten times or more. CDR3 residues: CASSWGQGAYGYTF. The CDR3 bases are TGTGCCAGCAGTTGGGGGCAGGGGGCGTATGGCTACACCTTC. The rearrangement links TRBV27 to TRBJ1-2; 8 nucleotides line up with TRBD1. This CDR3 has 14 residues. Germline V gives CDR1 MNHEY, CDR2 SMNVEV (reference sequence). The J segment lost 5 bases and the V segment lost 4 bases, leaving 6 bases of the junction unmatched.

This clonotype was counted between two and nine times. The V call is TRBV20-1, the J call TRBJ1-5; 9 bases align to TRBD1. The ends lost 3 bases at V and 4 bases at J; junction bases unmatched: 4. CDR1 is DFQATT and CDR2 is SNEGSKA in the germline V gene (reference sequence). There are 14 residues in the CDR3. The DNA of the CDR3 is TGCAGTGCTAGCTTCGGGACAGGGAATCAGCCCCAGCATTTT. As protein: CSASFGTGNQPQHF.

This clonotype was recorded at least ten times. The V call is TRBV7-7, the J call TRBJ2-1; D may be TRBD1 (5 bases). The CDR3 covers 13 residues. CDR1 and CDR2 from the germline V gene are SSHAT and FNYEAQ (reference sequence). V was cut by 5 bases and J by 6 bases, with 11 bases left in between. CDR3 sequence reads: CASSATRVNEQFF. DNA of the CDR3: TGTGCCAGCAGCGCTACCAGGGTCAATGAGCAGTTCTTC.

This clonotype appeared many times. The chain links TRBV10-2 to TRBJ2-1, with 9 bases fitting TRBD2. Losses at the gene ends were 6 bases for V and 7 bases for J; bases not matched to a gene: 10. This CDR3 contains 15 residues. Germline loops: CDR1 WSHSY, CDR2 SAAADI. This chain's CDR3 is CASRVAGDPGNEQFF. CDR3 bases: TGCGCCAGCAGGGTAGCGGGGGACCCGGGGAATGAGCAGTTCTTC.

This chain links TRBV9 with TRBJ1-6; TRBD1 aligns across 7 bases. CDR1 and CDR2 from the germline V gene are SGDLS and YYNGEE. J was trimmed by 5 bases and V by 1 base; bases with no gene match: 6. The CDR3 contains 16 residues. The CDR3 loop is CASSVSDRVDNSPLHF. DNA for the CDR3: TGTGCCAGCAGCGTAAGTGACAGGGTGGATAATTCACCCCTCCACTTT.

The table lists this clonotype with many counts. One end of the junction does not line up with germline, which may come from a read error. The rearrangement links TRBV15 to TRBJ2-6; D is possibly TRBD2 (6 bases). The germline V gene encodes CDR1 LNHNV and CDR2 YYDKDF (reference sequence). The CDR3 sequence is 16 residues long. CDR3 loop: CPGGAPQISGANVLTF. The CDR3 DNA is TGCCCCGGGGGTGCACCCCAGATCTCTGGGGCCAACGTCCTGACTTTC.

This clonotype showed up just a few times. The V gene is TRBV5-1, the J gene TRBJ2-3, with D unclear. With 5 bases removed from V and 0 bases from J, the gap between germline ends came to 13 bases. The length of the CDR3 is 15 residues. Germline loops: CDR1 SGHRS, CDR2 YFSETQ. The CDR3 here is CASRGIDLSTDTQYF. The CDR3 DNA reads TGCGCCAGCAGAGGGATCGATTTAAGCACAGATACGCAGTATTTT.

This clonotype was detected a few times. This sequence joins TRBV7-2 and TRBJ2-2; possibly TRBD1 for D (5 bases). Per germline, CDR1 SGHTA and CDR2 FQGNSA. CDR3 length: 15 amino acids. V gave up 4 bases and J gave up 5 bases, with 14 bases separating them. In DNA, the CDR3 is TGTGCCAGCAGCTCAGGGCGCTCGCAAACCGGGGAGCTGTTTTTT. It yields the protein CASSSGRSQTGELFF.

This clonotype was counted at least ten times. V is TRBV6-5 and J is TRBJ2-7; D might be TRBD2 (7 bases). The CDR3 extends over 15 amino acids. Germline CDR1 and CDR2: MNHEY and SVGAGI. Trimming left V 4 bases short and J 5 bases short, with 18 bases between. CDR3 sequence reads: CASSSSLGGGDEQYF. As DNA, the CDR3 is TGTGCCAGCAGTTCCTCCTTGGGGGGGGGCGACGAGCAGTACTTC.